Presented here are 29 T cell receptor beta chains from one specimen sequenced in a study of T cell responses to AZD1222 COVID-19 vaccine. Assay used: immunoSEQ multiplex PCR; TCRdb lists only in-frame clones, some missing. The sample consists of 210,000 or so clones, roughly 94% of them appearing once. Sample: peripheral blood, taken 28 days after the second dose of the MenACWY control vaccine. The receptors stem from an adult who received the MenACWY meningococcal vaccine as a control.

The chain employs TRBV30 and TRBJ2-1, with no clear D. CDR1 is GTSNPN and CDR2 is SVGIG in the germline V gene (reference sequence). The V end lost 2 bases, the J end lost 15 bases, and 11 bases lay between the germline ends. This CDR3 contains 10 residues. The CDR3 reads CAWSSSRAFF. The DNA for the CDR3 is TGTGCCTGGAGTTCGTCTAGGGCGTTCTTC.

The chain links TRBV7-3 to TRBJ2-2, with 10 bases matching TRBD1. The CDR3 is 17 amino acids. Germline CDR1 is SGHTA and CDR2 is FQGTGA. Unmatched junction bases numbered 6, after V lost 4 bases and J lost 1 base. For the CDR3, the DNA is TGTGCCAGCAGCTCACCGCGGGACAGGGGGAACACCGGGGAGCTGTTTTTT. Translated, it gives CASSSPRDRGNTGELFF.

The CDR3 sequence: CASSYRVSGANVLTF. The CDR3 nucleotides are TGTGCCAGCAGCTACAGGGTCTCTGGGGCCAACGTCCTGACTTTC. V usage is TRBV9 and J usage is TRBJ2-6; TRBD1 might be the D (6 bases). Germline V gives CDR1 SGDLS, CDR2 YYNGEE. V dropped 4 bases and J dropped 0 bases, with 8 bases sitting between them. This CDR3 has 15 residues. The entire variable domain, with the rest obtained from reference TRBV9 and TRBJ2-6, is as follows: DSGVTQTPKHLITATGQRVTLRCSPRSGDLSVYWYQQSLDQGLQFLIQYYNGEERAKGNILERFSAQQFPDLHSELNLSSLELGDSALYFCASSYRVSGANVLTFGAGSRLTVL.

The CDR3 loop is CASSSPDTEAFF. CDR3 coding DNA: TGTGCCAGCAGCTCTCCCGACACTGAAGCTTTCTTT. V is TRBV7-9 and J is TRBJ1-1, with D unclear. CDR1 and CDR2 from the germline V gene are SEHNR and FQNEAQ (reference sequence). Trimming stripped 4 bases from V and 3 bases from J, with 6 bases between. This CDR3 spans 12 amino acids.

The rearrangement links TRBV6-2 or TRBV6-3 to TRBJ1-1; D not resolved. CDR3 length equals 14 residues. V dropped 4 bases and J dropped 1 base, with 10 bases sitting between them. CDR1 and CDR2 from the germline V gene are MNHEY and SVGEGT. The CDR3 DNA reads TGTGCCAGCAGTTTAGAAGTGGGGAACACTGAAGCTTTCTTT. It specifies CASSLEVGNTEAFF.

The CDR3 DNA is TGTGCCAGCAGCCTACAGGGTTACGAGCAGTACTTC. It yields the protein CASSLQGYEQYF. This sequence joins TRBV14 and TRBJ2-7; D possibly corresponds to TRBD1 (6 bases). Trimming cost V 4 bases and J 4 bases, with 8 bases left between them. The CDR3 spans 12 residues. Germline V lookup: CDR1 SGHDN, CDR2 FVKESK.

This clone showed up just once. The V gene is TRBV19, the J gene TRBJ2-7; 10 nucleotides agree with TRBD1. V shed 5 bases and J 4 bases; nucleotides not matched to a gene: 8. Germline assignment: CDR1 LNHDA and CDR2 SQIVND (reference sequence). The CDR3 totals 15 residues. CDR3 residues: CASSVGTGEWYEQYF. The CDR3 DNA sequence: TGTGCCAGTAGTGTCGGGACAGGGGAATGGTACGAGCAGTACTTC.

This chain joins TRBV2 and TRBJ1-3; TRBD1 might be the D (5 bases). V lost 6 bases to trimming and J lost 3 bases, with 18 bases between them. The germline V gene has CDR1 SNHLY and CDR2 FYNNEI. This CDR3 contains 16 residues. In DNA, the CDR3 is TGTGCCAGCAGATCCCGGGGCAGAAACCTTGGAAACACCATATATTTT. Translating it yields CASRSRGRNLGNTIYF. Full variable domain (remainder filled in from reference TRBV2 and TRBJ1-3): EPEVTQTPSHQVTQMGQEVILRCVPISNHLYFYWYRQILGQKVEFLVSFYNNEISEKSEIFDDQFSVERPDGSNFTLKIRSTKLEDSAMYFCASRSRGRNLGNTIYFGEGSWLTVV.

The CDR3 loop is CASSPTFDSLGPQHF. Here the CDR3 DNA reads TGTGCCAGCAGTCCGACCTTTGACAGCTTGGGACCCCAGCATTTT. The V call is TRBV28, the J call TRBJ1-5, with a possible D match to TRBD1 (5 bases). With 5 bases removed from V and 10 bases from J, the gap between germline ends came to 21 bases. This CDR3 is built from 15 residues. Germline CDR1 reads MDHEN; CDR2 reads SYDVKM.

In nucleotides, the CDR3 is TGTGCCACCAGTCCTACGGCGGGGTCCCCAACGGAAAACACAGATACGCAGTATTTT. Its protein is CATSPTAGSPTENTDTQYF. J is TRBJ2-3 and V is TRBV24-1, with TRBD2 as a possible D gene (6 bases). V was clipped by 6 bases and J by 2 bases, with 26 bases between them. The CDR3 covers 19 residues. Germline CDR1 and CDR2: KGHDR and SFDVKD.

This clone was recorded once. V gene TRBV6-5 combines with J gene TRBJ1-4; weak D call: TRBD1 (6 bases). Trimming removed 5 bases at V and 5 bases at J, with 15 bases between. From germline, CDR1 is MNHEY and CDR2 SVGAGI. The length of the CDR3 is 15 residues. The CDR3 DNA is TGTGCCAGCAGTCTCAGACAGGCTCAAAATGAAAAACTGTTTTTT. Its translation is CASSLRQAQNEKLFF.

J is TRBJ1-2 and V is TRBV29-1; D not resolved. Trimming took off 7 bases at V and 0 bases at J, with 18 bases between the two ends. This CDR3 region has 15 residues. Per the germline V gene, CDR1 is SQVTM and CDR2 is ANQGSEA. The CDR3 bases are TGCAGCGCCGGGGAAGGGAGTCTGGCTAACTATGGCTACACCTTC. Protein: CSAGEGSLANYGYTF.

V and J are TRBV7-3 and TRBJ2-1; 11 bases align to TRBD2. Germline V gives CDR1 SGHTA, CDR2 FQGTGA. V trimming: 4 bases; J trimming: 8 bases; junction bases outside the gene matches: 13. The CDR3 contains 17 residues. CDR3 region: CASSSRKTSGVSDEQFF. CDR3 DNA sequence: TGTGCCAGCAGCTCTAGGAAGACTAGCGGGGTTAGCGATGAGCAGTTCTTC.

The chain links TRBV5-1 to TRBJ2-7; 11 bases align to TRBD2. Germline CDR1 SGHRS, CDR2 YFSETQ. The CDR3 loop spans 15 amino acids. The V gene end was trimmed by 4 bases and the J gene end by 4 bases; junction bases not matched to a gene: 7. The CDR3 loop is CASSPELAGGYEQYF. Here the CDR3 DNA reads TGCGCCAGCAGCCCCGAGCTAGCGGGAGGTTACGAGCAGTACTTC. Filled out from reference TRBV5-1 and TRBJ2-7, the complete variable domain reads KAGVTQTPRYLIKTRGQQVTLSCSPISGHRSVSWYQQTPGQGLQFLFEYFSETQRNKGNFPGRFSGRQFSNSRSEMNVSTLELGDSALYLCASSPELAGGYEQYFGPGTRLTVT.

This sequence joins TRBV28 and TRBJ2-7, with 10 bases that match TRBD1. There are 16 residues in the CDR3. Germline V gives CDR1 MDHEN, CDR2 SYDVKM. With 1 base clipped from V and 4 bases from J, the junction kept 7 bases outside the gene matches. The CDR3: CASSLFGTGVGYEQYF. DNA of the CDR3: TGTGCCAGCAGTTTATTCGGGACAGGGGTGGGTTACGAGCAGTACTTC.

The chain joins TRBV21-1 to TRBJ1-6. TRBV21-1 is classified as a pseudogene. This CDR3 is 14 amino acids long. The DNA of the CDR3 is TGTGCCAGCAAAGTTCAAGGGGAGGGTTCACCCCTCCACTTT. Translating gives CASKVQGEGSPLHF.

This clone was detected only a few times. Here the CDR3 reads CASRAGTDNSPLHF. The CDR3 DNA reads TGCGCCAGCAGAGCTGGGACGGATAATTCACCCCTCCACTTT. This chain joins TRBV5-1 and TRBJ1-6, with D possibly being TRBD1 (5 bases). V was clipped by 5 bases and J by 5 bases, with 11 bases between them. The CDR3 totals 14 residues. Per the germline V gene, CDR1 is SGHRS and CDR2 is YFSETQ.

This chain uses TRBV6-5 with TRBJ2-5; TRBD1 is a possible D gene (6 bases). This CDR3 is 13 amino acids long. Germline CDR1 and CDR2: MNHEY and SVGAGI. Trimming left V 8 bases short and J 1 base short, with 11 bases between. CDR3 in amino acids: CASGWTVQETQYF. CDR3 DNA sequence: TGTGCCAGCGGGTGGACAGTCCAAGAGACCCAGTACTTC.

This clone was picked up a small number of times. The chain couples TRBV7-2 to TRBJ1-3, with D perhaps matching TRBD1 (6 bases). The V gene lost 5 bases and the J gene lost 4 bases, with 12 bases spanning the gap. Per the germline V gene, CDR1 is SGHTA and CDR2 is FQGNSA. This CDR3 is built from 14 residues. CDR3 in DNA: TGTGCCAGCAGCATACAGGGTGGGGGAAACACCATATATTTT. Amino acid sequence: CASSIQGGGNTIYF.

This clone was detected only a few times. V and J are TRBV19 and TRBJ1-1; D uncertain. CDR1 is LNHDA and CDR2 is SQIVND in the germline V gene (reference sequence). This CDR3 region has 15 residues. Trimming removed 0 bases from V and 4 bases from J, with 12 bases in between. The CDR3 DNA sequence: TGTGCCAGTAGTATAGATAAGGGAGTACTCACTGAAGCTTTCTTT. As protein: CASSIDKGVLTEAFF. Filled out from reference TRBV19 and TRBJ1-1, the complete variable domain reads DGGITQSPKYLFRKEGQNVTLSCEQNLNHDAMYWYRQDPGQGLRLIYYSQIVNDFQKGDIAEGYSVSREKKESFPLTVTSAQKNPTAFYLCASSIDKGVLTEAFFGQGTRLTVV.

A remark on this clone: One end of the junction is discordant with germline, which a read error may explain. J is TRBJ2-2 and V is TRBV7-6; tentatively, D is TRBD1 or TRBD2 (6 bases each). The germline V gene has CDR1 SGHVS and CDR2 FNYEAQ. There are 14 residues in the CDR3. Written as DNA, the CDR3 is TGTGCCAGCAGTCAAGGGGGGAACCCCGGGGAGCTGTTTTTT. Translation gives CASSQGGNPGELFF.

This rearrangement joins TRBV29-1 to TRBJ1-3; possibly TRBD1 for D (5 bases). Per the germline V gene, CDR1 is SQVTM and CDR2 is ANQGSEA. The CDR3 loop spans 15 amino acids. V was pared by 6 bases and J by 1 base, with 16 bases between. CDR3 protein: CSVQGREGSGNTIYF. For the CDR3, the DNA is TGCAGCGTCCAGGGACGGGAGGGATCTGGAAACACCATATATTTT. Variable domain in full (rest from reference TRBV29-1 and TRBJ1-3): SAVISQKPSRDICQRGTSLTIQCQVDSQVTMMFWYRQQPGQSLTLIATANQGSEATYESGFVIDKFPISRPNLTFSTLTVSNMSPEDSSIYLCSVQGREGSGNTIYFGEGSWLTVV.

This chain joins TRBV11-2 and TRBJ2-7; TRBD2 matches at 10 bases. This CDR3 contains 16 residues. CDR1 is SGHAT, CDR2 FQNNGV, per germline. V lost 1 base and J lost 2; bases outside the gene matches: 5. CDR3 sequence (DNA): TGTGCCAGCAGCTTAGGTAGCGGGAGGAAAACCTACGAGCAGTACTTC. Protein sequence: CASSLGSGRKTYEQYF.

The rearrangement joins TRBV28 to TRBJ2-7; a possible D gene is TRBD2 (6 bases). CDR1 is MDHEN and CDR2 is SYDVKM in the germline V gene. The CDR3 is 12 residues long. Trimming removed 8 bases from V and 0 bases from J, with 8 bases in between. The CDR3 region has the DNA TGTGCCAGCTGGCGGGACTCCTACGAGCAGTACTTC. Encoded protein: CASWRDSYEQYF.

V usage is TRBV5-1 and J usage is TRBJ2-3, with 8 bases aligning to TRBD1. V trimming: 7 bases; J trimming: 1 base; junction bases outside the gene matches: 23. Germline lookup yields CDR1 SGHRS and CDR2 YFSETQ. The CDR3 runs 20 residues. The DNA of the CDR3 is TGCGCCAGCGGACCACCTTTGACAGGGGTGCTTGGTAGCCGCACAGATACGCAGTATTTT. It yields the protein CASGPPLTGVLGSRTDTQYF.

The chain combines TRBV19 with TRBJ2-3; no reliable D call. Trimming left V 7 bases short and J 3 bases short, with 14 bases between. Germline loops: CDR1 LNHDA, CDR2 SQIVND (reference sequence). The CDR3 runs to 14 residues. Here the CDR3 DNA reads TGTGCCAGTACCCTGCGATGGGGTACAGATACGCAGTATTTT. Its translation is CASTLRWGTDTQYF. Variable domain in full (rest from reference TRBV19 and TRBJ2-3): DGGITQSPKYLFRKEGQNVTLSCEQNLNHDAMYWYRQDPGQGLRLIYYSQIVNDFQKGDIAEGYSVSREKKESFPLTVTSAQKNPTAFYLCASTLRWGTDTQYFGPGTRLTVL.

The CDR3 sequence is CASSPTTEEGWSEAFF. The CDR3, as DNA: TGTGCCAGCAGTCCCACGACAGAGGAAGGGTGGAGCGAAGCTTTCTTT. This rearrangement joins TRBV27 to TRBJ1-1, with a weak D call TRBD1 (5 bases). The CDR3 loop spans 16 amino acids. The germline V gene has CDR1 MNHEY and CDR2 SMNVEV (reference sequence). The V end was cut by 5 bases, the J end by 8 bases, with 24 bases between.

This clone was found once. CDR3 sequence: CASRSPRQGSSRNQPQHF. CDR3 DNA: TGTGCAAGTCGCTCCCCCAGGCAGGGAAGTTCGAGAAATCAGCCCCAGCATTTT. V gene TRBV12-2 combines with J gene TRBJ1-5; TRBD1 is taken as the D call from the table, unchecked against the DNA. TRBV12-2 is assigned pseudogene status. The CDR3 loop spans 18 amino acids.

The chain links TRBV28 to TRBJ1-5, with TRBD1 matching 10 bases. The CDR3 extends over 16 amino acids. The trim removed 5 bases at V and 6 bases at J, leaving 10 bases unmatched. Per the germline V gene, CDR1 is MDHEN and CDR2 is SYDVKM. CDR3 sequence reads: CASSPKRQGAGQPQHF. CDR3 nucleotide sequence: TGTGCCAGCAGTCCCAAGAGACAGGGGGCTGGTCAGCCCCAGCATTTT.